The clone carrying this T cell receptor (beta chain) was counted at least ten times. Germline is not matched at one junction end, which may reflect a read error. Germline CDR1 is SGHTA and CDR2 is FQGNSA. This CDR3 region has 15 residues. RNA transcripts gave rise to amplified TCR beta CDR3 regions. The HTBI set primed first-round TCR CDR3 RT-PCR. From the multiplex PCR reads, TCRdb called clonotypes with MiXCR, one entry per CDR3 protein. The sample holds a few hundred thousand distinct CDR3 sequences, around 14% seen once. These data come from a study of T cells in Graves' hyperthyroidism and ophthalmopathy.

Input material: blood. The receptor comes from a woman in her 30s with Graves' hyperthyroidism. J is TRBJ2-2 and V is TRBV7-2, with 10 bases identical to TRBD2. CDR3 amino acids: CASSLGLAGAGELFF. The CDR3 DNA sequence: TGTGCCAGCAGTTTAGGGCTAGCGGGAGCCGGGGAGCTGTTTTTT.